This TCR beta chain is drawn from a study of OX40 agonist ivuxolimab in advanced cancers. The overall study: The treatment was a fully human IgG2 OX40 agonist, ivuxolimab. Three patients, one with hepatocellular carcinoma and two with cutaneous melanoma, achieved partial responses. Whole-study results and caveats: Low normalized T-cell clonal expansion was additionally recorded for some nonresponders.

With regard to this clone: What it binds is not known.

Sequencing was performed with immunoSEQ multiplex PCR; in TCRdb, only in-frame clones are kept and a portion is missing. The sample has about 98,000 clones, approximately 86% seen once. Germline-derived CDR1 and CDR2 are MGHRA and YSYEKL. V was pared by 0 bases and J by 7 bases, with 1 base of the junction left unmatched. The CDR3 spans 15 residues. Sequenced here: CD4+ or CD8+ T cells sorted from blood, sampled in a trial of the OX40 agonist ivuxolimab. The receptor comes from an adult with an advanced solid tumor such as melanoma, head and neck, liver or kidney cancer. The chain has TRBV4-1 and TRBJ1-4; TRBD1 agrees at 11 bases. In nucleotides, the CDR3 is TGCGCCAGCAGCCAAGAGGGGACAGGGGGTGAAAAACTGTTTTTT. This gives the protein CASSQEGTGGEKLFF.